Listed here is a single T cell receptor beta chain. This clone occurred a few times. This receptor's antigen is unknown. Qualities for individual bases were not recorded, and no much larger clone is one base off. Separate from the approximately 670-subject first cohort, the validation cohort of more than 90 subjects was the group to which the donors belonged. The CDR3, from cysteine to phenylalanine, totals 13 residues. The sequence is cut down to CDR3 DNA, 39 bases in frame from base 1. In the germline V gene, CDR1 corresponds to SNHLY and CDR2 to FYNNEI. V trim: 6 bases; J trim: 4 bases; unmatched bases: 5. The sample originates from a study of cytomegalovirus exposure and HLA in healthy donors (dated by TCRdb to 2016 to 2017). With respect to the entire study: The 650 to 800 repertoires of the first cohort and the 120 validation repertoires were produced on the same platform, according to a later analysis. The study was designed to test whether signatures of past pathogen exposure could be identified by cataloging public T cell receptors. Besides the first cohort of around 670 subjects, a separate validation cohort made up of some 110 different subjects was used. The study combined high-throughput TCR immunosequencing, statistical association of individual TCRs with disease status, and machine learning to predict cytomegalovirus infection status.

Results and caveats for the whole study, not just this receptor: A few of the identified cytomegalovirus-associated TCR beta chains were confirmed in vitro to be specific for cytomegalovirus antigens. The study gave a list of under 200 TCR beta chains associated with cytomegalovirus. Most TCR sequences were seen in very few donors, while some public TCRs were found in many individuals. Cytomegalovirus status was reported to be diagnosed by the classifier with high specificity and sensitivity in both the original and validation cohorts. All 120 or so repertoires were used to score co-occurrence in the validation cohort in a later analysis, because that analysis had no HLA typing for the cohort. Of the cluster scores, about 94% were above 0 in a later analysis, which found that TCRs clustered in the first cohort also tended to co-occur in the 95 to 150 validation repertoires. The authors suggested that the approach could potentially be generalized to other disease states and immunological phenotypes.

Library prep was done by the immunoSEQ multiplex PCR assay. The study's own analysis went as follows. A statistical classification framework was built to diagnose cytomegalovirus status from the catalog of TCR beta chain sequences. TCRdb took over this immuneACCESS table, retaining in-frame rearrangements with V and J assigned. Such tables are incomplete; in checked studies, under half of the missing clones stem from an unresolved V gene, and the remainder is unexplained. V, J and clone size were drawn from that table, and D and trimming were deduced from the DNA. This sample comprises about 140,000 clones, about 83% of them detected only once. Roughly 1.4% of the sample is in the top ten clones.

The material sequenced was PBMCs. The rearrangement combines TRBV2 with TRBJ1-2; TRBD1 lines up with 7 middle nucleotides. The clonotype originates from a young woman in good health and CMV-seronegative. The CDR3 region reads CASRTGNGYGYTF. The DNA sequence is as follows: TGTGCCAGCAGGACAGGGAATGGCTATGGCTACACCTTC. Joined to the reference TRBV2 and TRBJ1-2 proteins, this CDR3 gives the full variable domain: EPEVTQTPSHQVTQMGQEVILRCVPISNHLYFYWYRQILGQKVEFLVSFYNNEISEKSEIFDDQFSVERPDGSNFTLKIRSTKLEDSAMYFCASRTGNGYGYTFGSGTRLTVV.